This entry lists 22 T cell receptor beta chains sequenced from one sample in a study of blood T cell repertoires in COVID-19. Repertoires were generated with immunoSEQ multiplex PCR, while TCRdb's copy carries only in-frame clones and drops some. The sample includes roughly 260,000 clones, approximately 91% of them seen just once. Sequencing input: peripheral blood. The receptors derive from a woman aged 25 to 39 with COVID-19, enrolled during active disease.

The genes are TRBV30 and TRBJ2-7; 7 nucleotides line up with TRBD2. V was pared by 1 base and J by 5 bases, with 8 bases of the junction left unmatched. This CDR3 has 14 amino acids. The V gene's germline CDR1 is GTSNPN and CDR2 SVGIG (reference sequence). The CDR3 sequence: CAWSGGGPPNEQYF. In DNA form, the CDR3 reads TGTGCCTGGAGTGGCGGGGGACCTCCTAACGAGCAGTACTTC.

CDR3 region: CASSLELRGNSPLHF. In DNA, the CDR3 is TGTGCCAGCAGCTTAGAACTGCGGGGCAATTCACCCCTCCACTTT. The chain uses TRBV7-2 and TRBJ1-6, with TRBD1 as a possible D gene (5 bases). Between the trimmed V and J ends, which lost 1 base and 7 bases, there was a span of 11 bases. There are 15 residues in the CDR3. Germline V gives CDR1 SGHTA, CDR2 FQGNSA.

The chain links TRBV24-1 to TRBJ2-7; the match to TRBD1 covers 9 bases. The germline V gene encodes CDR1 KGHDR and CDR2 SFDVKD. Unmatched junction bases numbered 12, after V lost 0 bases and J lost 4 bases. The CDR3 length is 18 residues. CDR3 sequence: CATSDLGTTGTGYYEQYF. The CDR3 region has the DNA TGTGCCACCAGTGATTTGGGAACCACCGGGACAGGGTATTACGAGCAGTACTTC.

The CDR3 here is CASNIASFSYEQYF. CDR3 coding DNA: TGTGCCAGCAACATCGCTAGCTTCTCCTACGAGCAGTACTTC. V gene TRBV27 combines with J gene TRBJ2-7, with D tentatively TRBD2 (5 bases). Trimming cost V 7 bases and J 0 bases, with 13 bases left between them. The CDR3 sequence is 14 residues long. CDR1 and CDR2 (germline): MNHEY, SMNVEV (reference sequence).

This sequence joins TRBV6-5 and TRBJ2-3; 7 bases fit TRBD1. V dropped 8 bases and J dropped 2; count of bases not matched to a gene: 10. Germline lookup yields CDR1 MNHEY and CDR2 SVGAGI. The CDR3 extends over 15 amino acids. The CDR3 DNA follows: TGTGCCAGCGGATTACAGGACAGGCACACAGATACGCAGTATTTT. It encodes CASGLQDRHTDTQYF.

The chain combines TRBV28 with TRBJ1-1; D remains ambiguous. Per the germline V gene, CDR1 is MDHEN and CDR2 is SYDVKM. The CDR3 sequence is 14 residues long. Trimming cost V 5 bases and J 4 bases, with 14 bases left between them. CDR3 DNA: TGTGCCAGCAGTCCGCGGAGAATAATCACTGAAGCTTTCTTT. This translates into CASSPRRIITEAFF.

CDR3 amino acids: CASSQDHIGSSYNEQFF. In nucleotides, the CDR3 is TGTGCCAGCAGCCAAGATCATATCGGGAGCTCCTACAATGAGCAGTTCTTC. The V and J genes are TRBV4-2 and TRBJ2-1; a possible D gene is TRBD2 (6 bases). Trimming left V 0 bases short and J 0 bases short, with 12 bases between. The CDR3 has 17 amino acids. Per the germline V gene, CDR1 is LGHNA and CDR2 is YNFKEQ.

This chain connects TRBV2 to TRBJ1-3; the D is unclear. Between the trimmed V and J ends, which lost 3 bases and 3 bases, there was a span of 12 bases. Germline CDR1 is SNHLY and CDR2 is FYNNEI. This CDR3 region has 15 residues. CDR3 sequence (DNA): TGTGCCAGCAGTGAGGCGGGTAGCGGTGGAAACACCATATATTTT. Amino acid sequence: CASSEAGSGGNTIYF.

The chain employs TRBV2 and TRBJ2-7; 7 bases agree with TRBD2. This CDR3 comprises 15 residues. V shed 4 bases and J 0 bases; nucleotides not matched to a gene: 6. CDR1 is SNHLY and CDR2 is FYNNEI in the germline V gene. In nucleotides, the CDR3 is TGTGCCAGCAGTGTTCAAGCGGGGAGCTCCTACGAGCAGTACTTC. Protein sequence: CASSVQAGSSYEQYF. The whole variable domain, remainder taken from reference TRBV2 and TRBJ2-7, is EPEVTQTPSHQVTQMGQEVILRCVPISNHLYFYWYRQILGQKVEFLVSFYNNEISEKSEIFDDQFSVERPDGSNFTLKIRSTKLEDSAMYFCASSVQAGSSYEQYFGPGTRLTVT.

The rearrangement uses TRBV4-1 and TRBJ1-5; 8 nucleotides line up with TRBD1. The CDR3 contains 20 residues. V trimming: 4 bases; J trimming: 4 bases; junction bases outside the gene matches: 21. Germline values: CDR1 MGHRA, CDR2 YSYEKL. CDR3 bases: TGCGCCAGCAGCCGAAGATTCTGGACAGGGAACGGTGAGGGAAATCAGCCCCAGCATTTT. This translates into CASSRRFWTGNGEGNQPQHF.

V is TRBV5-4 and J is TRBJ1-2; D gene ambiguous. Germline assignment: CDR1 SGHNT and CDR2 YYREEE (reference sequence). The CDR3 loop spans 14 amino acids. The V gene lost 4 bases and the J gene lost 4 bases, with 14 bases spanning the gap. CDR3 nucleotide sequence: TGTGCCAGCAGCCCCGGGAGGGTAGGCTATGGCTACACCTTC. Its protein is CASSPGRVGYGYTF.

V is TRBV6-2 or TRBV6-3 and J is TRBJ1-5; no reliable D call. Trimming removed 0 bases at V and 7 bases at J, with 19 bases between. Germline V gene data show CDR1 as MNHEY and CDR2 as SVGEGT. The CDR3 totals 17 residues. The CDR3 DNA sequence: TGTGCCAGCAGTTACTCTCTCGCGGGAGCTAATCGACAGCCCCAGCATTTT. It yields the protein CASSYSLAGANRQPQHF.

J is TRBJ1-6 and V is TRBV10-2; 7 bases are shared with TRBD1. With 6 bases clipped from V and 6 bases from J, the junction kept 2 bases outside the gene matches. Germline V gene sequence: CDR1 WSHSY, CDR2 SAAADI. The CDR3 contains 13 residues. The CDR3 reads CASRDRSNSPLHF. In DNA, the CDR3 is TGCGCCAGCAGGGACAGGTCTAATTCACCCCTCCACTTT.

This chain joins TRBV3-1 (or the pseudogene TRBV3-2) and TRBJ2-5, with a weak D call TRBD2 (7 bases). CDR3 length equals 15 residues. Trimming removed 3 bases from V and 2 bases from J, with 13 bases in between. Germline V CDR1 and CDR2: LGHDT, YNNKEL (reference sequence). The CDR3 region has the DNA TGTGCCAGCAGCCACCGGGGGGCGGTTCAAGAGACCCAGTACTTC. Translation: CASSHRGAVQETQYF.

The V and J genes are TRBV28 and TRBJ2-1; tentative D call: TRBD2 (5 bases). The V end lost 6 bases, the J end lost 3 bases, and 15 bases lay between the germline ends. The CDR3 has 15 amino acids. Germline V gene lookup returns CDR1 MDHEN and CDR2 SYDVKM. The DNA of the CDR3 is TGTGCCAGCAGCATTACCCCGGCGGGCTACAATGAGCAGTTCTTC. It encodes CASSITPAGYNEQFF.

The J gene is TRBJ2-1, the V gene TRBV24-1; maybe TRBD1 (7 bases). The CDR3 is made up of 15 amino acids. V was shortened by 5 bases and J by 7 bases, with 17 bases between the two germline ends. Germline V CDR1 and CDR2: KGHDR, SFDVKD. The CDR3 sequence is CATSAAKGAGNEQFF. For the CDR3, the DNA is TGTGCCACCAGTGCTGCGAAGGGGGCGGGGAATGAGCAGTTCTTC.

The gene calls are TRBV7-8 and TRBJ2-7, with TRBD1 matching over 7 bases. The CDR3 covers 13 residues. Germline CDR1 reads SGHVS; CDR2 reads FQNEAQ. With V trimmed by 8 bases and J by 6 bases, 10 bases remained unmatched. CDR3 loop: CASAGDSKFEQYF. CDR3 nucleotide sequence: TGTGCCAGCGCTGGGGACAGCAAATTCGAGCAGTACTTC.

The chain employs TRBV20-1 and TRBJ2-1; 7 bases fit TRBD2. Germline V CDR1 and CDR2: DFQATT, SNEGSKA (reference sequence). This CDR3 is built from 14 residues. Trimming cost V 3 bases and J 0 bases; bases outside gene matches: 2. The CDR3, as DNA: TGCAGTGCTAGTCCTAGCGGCTCCTACAATGAGCAGTTCTTC. Amino acid sequence: CSASPSGSYNEQFF.

The rearrangement joins TRBV5-5 to TRBJ2-7; perhaps TRBD1 as D (5 bases). Germline V gene lookup returns CDR1 SGHKS and CDR2 YYEKEE (reference sequence). Trimming shortened V by 1 base and J by 6 bases, and 17 bases separated the two germline ends. The CDR3 has 15 residues. The CDR3 bases are TGTGCCAGCAGCTTGATCACCCGGCAGGGCGGCGAGCAGTACTTC. It translates to CASSLITRQGGEQYF.

The chain combines TRBV5-8 with TRBJ2-1; D perhaps matches TRBD1 (5 bases). The germline V gene encodes CDR1 SGHTS and CDR2 YDEGEE. Trimming stripped 0 bases from V and 4 bases from J, with 14 bases between. The CDR3 is 16 residues long. This chain's CDR3 is CASSLGWTNLYNEQFF. The CDR3 DNA reads as TGTGCCAGCAGCTTGGGTTGGACAAACCTTTACAATGAGCAGTTCTTC.

This clone was seen only once. The V and J genes are TRBV18 and TRBJ2-1, with 13 bases that match TRBD2. Trimming at V came to 8 bases and at J to 10 bases, leaving 8 bases not matched to a gene. The CDR3 covers 14 residues. The germline gives CDR1 KGHSH, CDR2 LQKENI. In DNA form, the CDR3 reads TGTGCCAGCGCCGCTGGACTAGCGGGAGAGGAGCAGTTCTTC. Protein sequence: CASAAGLAGEEQFF. Filled out from reference TRBV18 and TRBJ2-1, the complete variable domain reads NAGVMQNPRHLVRRRGQEARLRCSPMKGHSHVYWYRQLPEEGLKFMVYLQKENIIDESGMPKERFSAEFPKEGPSILRIQQVVRGDSAAYFCASAAGLAGEEQFFGPGTRLTVL.

The chain uses TRBV21-1 and TRBJ1-3. TRBV21-1 is a pseudogene segment. The CDR3 loop spans 17 amino acids. CDR3 protein: CASSKKKTLGSGNTIYF. In DNA, the CDR3 is TGTGCCAGCAGCAAGAAAAAGACGCTAGGATCTGGAAACACCATATATTTT.